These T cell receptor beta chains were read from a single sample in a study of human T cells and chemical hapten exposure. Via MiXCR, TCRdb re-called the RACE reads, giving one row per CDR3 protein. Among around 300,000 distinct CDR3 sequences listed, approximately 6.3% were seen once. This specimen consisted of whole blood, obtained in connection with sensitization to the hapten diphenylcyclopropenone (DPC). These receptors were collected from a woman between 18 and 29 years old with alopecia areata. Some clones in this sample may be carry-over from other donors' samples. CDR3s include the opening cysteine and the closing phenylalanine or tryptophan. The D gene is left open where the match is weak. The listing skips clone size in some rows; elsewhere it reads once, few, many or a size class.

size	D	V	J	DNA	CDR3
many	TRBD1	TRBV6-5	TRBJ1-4	TGTGCCAGCAGTTCCGGGACAGGGGGAAATGAAAAACTGTTTTTT	CASSSGTGGNEKLFF
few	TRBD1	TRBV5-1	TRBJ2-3	TGCGCCAGTGTTCCTACCGGGACAGCCACAGATACGCAGTATTTT	CASVPTGTATDTQYF
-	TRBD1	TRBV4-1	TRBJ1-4	TGCGCCAGCAGGCAGGGGACAGCAAATGAAAAACTGTTTTTT	CASRQGTANEKLFF
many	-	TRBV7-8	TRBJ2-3	TGTGCCAGCAGCTTTCCTGGGGCAGATACGCAGTATTTT	CASSFPGADTQYF
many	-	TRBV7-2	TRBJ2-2	TGTGCCAGCAGCGGTAGCCAGGGAGGCACCGGGGAGCTGTTTTTT	CASSGSQGGTGELFF
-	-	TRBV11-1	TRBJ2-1	TGTGCCAGCAGCTTAGTTAAAGGGGGTGCTGGTGAGCAGTTCTTC	CASSLVKGGAGEQFF
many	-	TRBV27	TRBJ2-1	TGTGCCAGCAGTCCCCCGACACCGGGCCCCTTGATGGATGAGCAGTTCTTC	CASSPPTPGPLMDEQFF
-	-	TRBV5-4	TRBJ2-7	TGTGCCAGCAGCTTGGAGACAGGTCTGCACGAGCAGTACTTC	CASSLETGLHEQYF
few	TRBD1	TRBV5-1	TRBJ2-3	TGCGCCAGCAGCTTAGGAAGGGGGCGCGCAGATACGCAGTATTTT	CASSLGRGRADTQYF
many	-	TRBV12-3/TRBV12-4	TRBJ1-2	TGTGCCAGCAGTCAACAGGACTATGGCTACACCTTC	CASSQQDYGYTF
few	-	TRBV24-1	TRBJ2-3	TGTGCCACCAGTGATTTGTCATCGGCAGATACGCAGTATTTT	CATSDLSSADTQYF
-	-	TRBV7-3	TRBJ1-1	TGTGCCAGCATGGCAATGGAGAACACTGAAGCTTTCTTT	CASMAMENTEAFF
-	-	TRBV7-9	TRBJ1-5	TGTGCCAGCAGCCCAGATAGGACAGTGGATCAGCCCCAGCATTTT	CASSPDRTVDQPQHF
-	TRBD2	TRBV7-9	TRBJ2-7	TGTGCCAGCAGCTTAATAGCGGGGGACTCCTACGAGCAGTACTTC	CASSLIAGDSYEQYF
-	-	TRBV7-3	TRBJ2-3	TGTGCCAGCAGCAATACAGGGGAGGAGGATACGCAGTATTTT	CASSNTGEEDTQYF
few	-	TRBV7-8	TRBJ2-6	TGTGCCAGCAGCCCCTATCTTACTGGGGCCAACGTCCTGACTTTC	CASSPYLTGANVLTF
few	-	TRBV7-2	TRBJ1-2	TGTGCCAGCAGCCCCCAGGATGGCTACACCTTC	CASSPQDGYTF
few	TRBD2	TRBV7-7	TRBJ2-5	TGTGCTAGCAGCCCCCCCGGACTAGCAGGAGAGACCCAGTACTTC	CASSPPGLAGETQYF
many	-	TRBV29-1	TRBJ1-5	TGCAGCGTGCGCGATGGGGGCAGGCCCCAGCATTTT	CSVRDGGRPQHF
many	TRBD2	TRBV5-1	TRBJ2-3	TGCGCCAGCAGCTCGGGACTAGATCCTACAGATACGCAGTATTTT	CASSSGLDPTDTQYF
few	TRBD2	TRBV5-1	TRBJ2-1	TGCGCCAGCAGCCGGTCTAGCGGGGGGCCGTATGAGCAGTTCTTC	CASSRSSGGPYEQFF
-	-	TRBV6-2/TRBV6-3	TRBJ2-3	TGTGCCAGCAGTTACTCGTCGAGGGGTCCGAGCACAGATACGCAGTATTTT	CASSYSSRGPSTDTQYF
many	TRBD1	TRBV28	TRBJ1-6	TGTGCCAGCAGTTTGGAGACAGGGGAGCGTCCCTTAAATTCACCCCTCCACTTT	CASSLETGERPLNSPLHF
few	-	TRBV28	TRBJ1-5	TGTGCCAGCAGTTTAAGCGTACCTAGCAATCAGCCCCAGCATTTT	CASSLSVPSNQPQHF
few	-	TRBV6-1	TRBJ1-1	TGTGCCAGCAGTCATTTGAGGACCGGTATGAACACTGAAGCTTTCTTT	CASSHLRTGMNTEAFF
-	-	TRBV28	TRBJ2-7	TGTGCCAGCAGTTTAAAGGGGGGAACCGAGCAGTACTTC	CASSLKGGTEQYF
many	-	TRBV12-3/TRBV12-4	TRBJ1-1	TGTGCCAGCAGTTTTGGACAGAACACTGAAGCTTTCTTT	CASSFGQNTEAFF
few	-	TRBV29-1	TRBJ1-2	TGCAGCGTTGTAGGAAGGTTTGACTATGGCTACACCTTC	CSVVGRFDYGYTF
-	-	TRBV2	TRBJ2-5	TGTGCCAGCAGACAGGGTAGAGAGACCCAGTACTTC	CASRQGRETQYF
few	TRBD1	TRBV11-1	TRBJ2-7	TGTGCCAGCAGCACCCGACAGGGGGCGCGGTCCTACGAGCAGTACTTC	CASSTRQGARSYEQYF
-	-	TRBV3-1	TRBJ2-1	TGTGCCAGCAGCCCTCGCTTGGGAATTGAGCAGTTCTTC	CASSPRLGIEQFF
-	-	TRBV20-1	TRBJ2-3	TGCAGTGCCCCCGCAGCGGAGGGCTATGCAGATACGCAGTATTTT	CSAPAAEGYADTQYF
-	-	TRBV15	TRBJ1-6	TGTGCCACCAGCAGAACAGGGATTGGTTCACCCCTCCACTTT	CATSRTGIGSPLHF
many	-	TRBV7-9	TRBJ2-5	TGTGCCAGCAGATTAGAAGAGACCCAGTACTTC	CASRLEETQYF
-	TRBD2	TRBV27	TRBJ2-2	TGTGCCAGCAGTTTTACTAGCGGGGGTAGCGGGGAGCTGTTTTTT	CASSFTSGGSGELFF
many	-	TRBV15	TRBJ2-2	TGTGCCACCAGCAGAGAGACGACGGGACCCACCGGGGAGCTGTTTTTT	CATSRETTGPTGELFF
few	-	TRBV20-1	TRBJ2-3	TGCAGTGCTAGAGATCTGTTGCGGGACACAGATACGCAGTATTTT	CSARDLLRDTDTQYF
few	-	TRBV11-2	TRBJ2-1	TGTGCCAGCAGCTTAGATTCCCCTTACAATGAGCAGTTCTTC	CASSLDSPYNEQFF
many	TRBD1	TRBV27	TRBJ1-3	TGTGCCAGCAGTTTAAGGGGGCCTGGAAACACCATATATTTT	CASSLRGPGNTIYF
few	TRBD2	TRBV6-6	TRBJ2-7	TGTGCCAGCAGTACCGCGGGGGTCCAAGGGCAGTACTTC	CASSTAGVQGQYF
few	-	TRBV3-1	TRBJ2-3	TGTGCCAGCAGCCATCATGGACTATCGCCCGGCACAGATACGCAGTATTTT	CASSHHGLSPGTDTQYF
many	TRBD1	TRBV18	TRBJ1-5	TGTGCCAGCAGTGGACAGGGGAGCAATCAGCCCCAGCATTTT	CASSGQGSNQPQHF
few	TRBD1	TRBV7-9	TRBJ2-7	TGTGCCAGCAGCCCCGAGGGGGCGATCTACGAGCAGTACTTC	CASSPEGAIYEQYF
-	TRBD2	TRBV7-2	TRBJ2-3	TGTGCCAGCAGCCCACACGGACTAGCGGGGGGGTTTACGCAGTATTTT	CASSPHGLAGGFTQYF
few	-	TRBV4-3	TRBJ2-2	TGCGCCAGCAGCCAAGATCTCGAAGGGCCGAACACCGGGGAGCTGTTTTTT	CASSQDLEGPNTGELFF
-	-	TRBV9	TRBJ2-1	TGTGCCAGCAGCGTAGGAGGGAAGGACAATGAGCAGTTCTTC	CASSVGGKDNEQFF
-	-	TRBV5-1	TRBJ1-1	TGCGCCAGCAGCTCCCAAGGGACAAATTCTGAAGCTTTCTTT	CASSSQGTNSEAFF
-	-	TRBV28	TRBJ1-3	TGTGCCAGCAGTCCCGGGACCTTCTCTGGAAACACCATATATTTT	CASSPGTFSGNTIYF
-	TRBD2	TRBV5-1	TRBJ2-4	TGCGCCAGCAGCTCACTAGCGGGAAACATTCAGTACTTC	CASSSLAGNIQYF
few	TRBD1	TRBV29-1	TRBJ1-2	TGCAGCGTGCCCCGGACCATTACAGGGGGCGAAGTTGGCTACACCTTC	CSVPRTITGGEVGYTF
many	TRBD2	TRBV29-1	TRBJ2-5	TGCAGCGTCGAAGTACTAGCGGGGGGAGAGACCCAGTACTTC	CSVEVLAGGETQYF
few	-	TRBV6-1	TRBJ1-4	TGTGCCAGCCCGGACAGTCGAGCAACTAATGAAAAACTGTTTTTT	CASPDSRATNEKLFF
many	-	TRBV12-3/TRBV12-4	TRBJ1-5	TGTGCCAGCAGTTTAGAGAAATCCGTTCAGCCCCAGCATTTT	CASSLEKSVQPQHF
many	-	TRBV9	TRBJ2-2	TGTGCCAGCAGCGTAGAATGGGATCGGGACACCGGGGAGCTGTTTTTT	CASSVEWDRDTGELFF
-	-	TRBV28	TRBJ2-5	TGTGCCACCAGAGAGGGCTTTGGCCGGCAAAAGACCCAGTACTTC	CATREGFGRQKTQYF
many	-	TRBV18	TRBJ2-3	TGTGCCAGCTCACCACCTGGACCCACAGATACGCAGTATTTT	CASSPPGPTDTQYF